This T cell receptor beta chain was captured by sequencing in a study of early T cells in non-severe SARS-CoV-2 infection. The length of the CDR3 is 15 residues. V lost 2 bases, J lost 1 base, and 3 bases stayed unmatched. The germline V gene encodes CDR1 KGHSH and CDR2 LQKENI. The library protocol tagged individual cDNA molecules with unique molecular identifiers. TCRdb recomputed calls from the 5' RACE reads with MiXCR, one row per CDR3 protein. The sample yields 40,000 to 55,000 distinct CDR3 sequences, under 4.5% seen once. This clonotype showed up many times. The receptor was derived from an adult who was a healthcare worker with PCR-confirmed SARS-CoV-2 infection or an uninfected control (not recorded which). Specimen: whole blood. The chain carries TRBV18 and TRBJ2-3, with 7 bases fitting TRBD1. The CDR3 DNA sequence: TGTGCCAGCTCACCAGGAACAGGGGGCACAGATACGCAGTATTTT. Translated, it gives CASSPGTGGTDTQYF.